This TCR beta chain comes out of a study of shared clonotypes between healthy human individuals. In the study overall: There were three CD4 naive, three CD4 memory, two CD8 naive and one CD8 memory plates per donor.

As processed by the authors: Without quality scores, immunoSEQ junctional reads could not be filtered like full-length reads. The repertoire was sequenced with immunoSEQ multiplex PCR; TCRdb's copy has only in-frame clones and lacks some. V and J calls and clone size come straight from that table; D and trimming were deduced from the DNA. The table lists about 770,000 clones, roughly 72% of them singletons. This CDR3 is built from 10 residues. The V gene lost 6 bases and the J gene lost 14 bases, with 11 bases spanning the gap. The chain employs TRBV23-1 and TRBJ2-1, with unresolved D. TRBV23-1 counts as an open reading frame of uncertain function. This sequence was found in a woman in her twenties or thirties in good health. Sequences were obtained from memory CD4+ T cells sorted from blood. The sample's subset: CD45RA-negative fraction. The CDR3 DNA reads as TGCGCCAGCAGAGGGTTGGATAAGTTCTTC. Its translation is CASRGLDKFF.